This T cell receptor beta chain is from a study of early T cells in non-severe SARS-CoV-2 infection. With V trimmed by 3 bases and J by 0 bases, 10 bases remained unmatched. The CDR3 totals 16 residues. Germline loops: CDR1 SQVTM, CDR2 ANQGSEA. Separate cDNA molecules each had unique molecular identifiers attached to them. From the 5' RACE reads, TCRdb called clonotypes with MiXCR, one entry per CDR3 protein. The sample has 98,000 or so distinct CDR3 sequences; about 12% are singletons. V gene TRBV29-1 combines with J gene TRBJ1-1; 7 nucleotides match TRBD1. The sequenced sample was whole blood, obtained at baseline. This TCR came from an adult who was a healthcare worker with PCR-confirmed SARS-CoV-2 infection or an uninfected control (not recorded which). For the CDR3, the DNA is TGCAGCGTTGACCCCCCAGGGGGGCACATGAACACTGAAGCTTTCTTT. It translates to CSVDPPGGHMNTEAFF.